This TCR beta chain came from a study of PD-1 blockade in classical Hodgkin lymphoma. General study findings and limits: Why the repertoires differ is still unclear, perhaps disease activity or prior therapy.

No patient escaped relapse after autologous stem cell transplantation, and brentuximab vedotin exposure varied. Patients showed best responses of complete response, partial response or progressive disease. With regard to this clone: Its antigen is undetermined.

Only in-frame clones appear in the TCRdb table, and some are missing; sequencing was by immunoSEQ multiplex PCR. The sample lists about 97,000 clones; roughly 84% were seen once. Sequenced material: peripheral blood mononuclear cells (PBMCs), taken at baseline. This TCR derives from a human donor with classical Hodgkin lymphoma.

The CDR3 sequence is CSVEFSGTGVTGELFF. CDR3 nucleotide sequence: TGCAGCGTTGAATTTTCCGGGACCGGTGTCACCGGGGAGCTGTTTTTT. The chain employs TRBV29-1 and TRBJ2-2; either TRBD1 or TRBD2 may fit D (5 bases each). CDR3 length: 16 amino acids. Germline CDR1 SQVTM, CDR2 ANQGSEA. Trimming pared 2 bases from V and 4 bases from J, leaving 17 bases between.